The next 8 T cell receptor beta chains were all read from a single sample in a study of T cell repertoires in cytomegalovirus infection. In TCRdb, the reads were re-called with MiXCR into one record per CDR3 protein. The repertoire holds almost 500,000 distinct CDR3 sequences, with 11% as singletons. Material for sequencing was PBMCs. The receptors derive from a human donor in good health (CMV status not recorded). Some clones in this sample may be carry-over from other donors' samples.

The chain combines TRBV29-1 with TRBJ1-4, with no clear D. This CDR3 region has 15 residues. Germline CDR1 is SQVTM and CDR2 is ANQGSEA. The V gene lost 4 bases and the J gene lost 1 base, with 13 bases spanning the gap. In DNA form, the CDR3 reads TGCAGCGTTGCCACCTGGTCAGGAACTAATGAAAAACTGTTTTTT. Its translation: CSVATWSGTNEKLFF.

This clonotype was detected only a few times. This chain uses TRBV27 with TRBJ1-1; no clear D gene. CDR1 is MNHEY and CDR2 is SMNVEV in the germline V gene (reference sequence). V dropped 5 bases and J dropped 3 bases, with 13 bases sitting between them. The CDR3 has 14 residues. Here the CDR3 reads CASSPQTRHTEAFF. The CDR3 coding sequence is TGTGCCAGCAGTCCCCAGACCCGACACACTGAAGCTTTCTTT.

This clonotype has at least ten counts. The V call is TRBV12-3 or TRBV12-4, the J call TRBJ1-1; D possibly corresponds to TRBD1 (5 bases). CDR3 length equals 14 residues. V shed 6 bases and J shed 1 base, with 12 bases lying between them. CDR3 nucleotide sequence: TGTGCCAGCAGCACAGGAGGACCGAACACTGAAGCTTTCTTT. Amino acids: CASSTGGPNTEAFF.

The sample holds a few counts of this clonotype. V usage is TRBV12-3 or TRBV12-4 and J usage is TRBJ1-6, with a tentative D call TRBD1 (5 bases). V lost 6 bases and J 7 bases, leaving 10 bases between the germline ends. The CDR3 runs 13 residues. The CDR3 sequence is CASRPRQNSPLHF. The CDR3 DNA sequence: TGTGCCAGCAGGCCTCGACAGAATTCACCCCTCCACTTT.

The CDR3 bases are TGTGCCAGCAGTGACCGCGACAGGCAAGGAGCTTTCTTT. It is translated as CASSDRDRQGAFF. V and J are TRBV6-4 and TRBJ1-1, with D possibly being TRBD1 (6 bases). The CDR3 spans 13 residues. Germline V gene lookup returns CDR1 MRHNA and CDR2 SNTAGT. Trimming shortened V by 2 bases and J by 10 bases, and 14 bases separated the two germline ends.

The chain joins TRBV11-2 to TRBJ2-1, with unresolved D. The CDR3 runs 13 residues. Germline-derived CDR1 and CDR2 are SGHAT and FQNNGV. V dropped 0 bases and J dropped 6 bases, with 6 bases sitting between them. CDR3 bases: TGTGCCAGCAGCTTAGATATGGGCAATGAGCAGTTCTTC. Amino acid sequence: CASSLDMGNEQFF.

The chain links TRBV18 to TRBJ2-5, with 9 bases matching TRBD2. V gave up 6 bases and J gave up 1 base; unmatched junction bases: 3. Germline V lookup: CDR1 KGHSH, CDR2 LQKENI. The CDR3 length is 14 residues. CDR3 region: CASSSGSFQETQYF. In DNA, the CDR3 is TGTGCCAGCTCTAGCGGGAGTTTCCAAGAGACCCAGTACTTC. Full variable domain (outside the CDR3, taken from reference TRBV18 and TRBJ2-5): NAGVMQNPRHLVRRRGQEARLRCSPMKGHSHVYWYRQLPEEGLKFMVYLQKENIIDESGMPKERFSAEFPKEGPSILRIQQVVRGDSAAYFCASSSGSFQETQYFGPGTRLLVL.

In its sample, this clonotype was seen many times. The CDR3 reads CASSPSTSGGTDTQYF. Written as DNA, the CDR3 is TGTGCCAGCAGCCCCTCGACTAGCGGGGGCACAGATACGCAGTATTTT. The chain links TRBV11-2 to TRBJ2-3; 11 bases fit TRBD2. The CDR3 has 16 amino acids. V shed 5 bases, J shed 1 base, and the junction held 5 bases outside the gene matches. Germline loops: CDR1 SGHAT, CDR2 FQNNGV.